The TCR beta chain under discussion was sequenced for a study of T cell changes during pregnancy in multiple sclerosis. TCRdb keeps only in-frame clones here, not all; method: immunoSEQ multiplex PCR. The data show roughly 60,000 clones, 90% seen once. CDR3 length: 16 amino acids. The V gene's germline CDR1 is SGHRS and CDR2 YFSETQ. Trimming removed 0 bases at V and 5 bases at J, with 16 bases between. Sequenced here: peripheral blood, sampled in the second trimester of pregnancy. The sequence came from a female donor in good health, enrolled as a control in a pregnancy study. The chain has TRBV5-1 and TRBJ2-3, with a possible D match to TRBD2 (5 bases). Written as DNA, the CDR3 is TGCGCCAGCAGCTTGGCGTTGAGTAGCGTCCAAGATACGCAGTATTTT. This encodes CASSLALSSVQDTQYF.